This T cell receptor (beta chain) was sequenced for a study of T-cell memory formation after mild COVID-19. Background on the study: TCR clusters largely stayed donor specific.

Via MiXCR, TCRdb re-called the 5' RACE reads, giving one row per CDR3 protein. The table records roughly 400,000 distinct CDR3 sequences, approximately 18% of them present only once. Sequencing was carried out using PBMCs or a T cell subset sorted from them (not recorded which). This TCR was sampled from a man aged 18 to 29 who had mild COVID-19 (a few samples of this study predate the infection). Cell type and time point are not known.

The CDR3 nucleotides are TGTGCCAGCAGCTTACAGATCGGGTACACCGGGGAGCTGTTTTTT. This translates into CASSLQIGYTGELFF. The chain links TRBV7-9 to TRBJ2-2, with D unresolved. The V gene lost 2 bases and the J gene lost 3 bases, with 10 bases spanning the gap. Germline V lookup: CDR1 SEHNR, CDR2 FQNEAQ (reference sequence). The CDR3 totals 15 residues. Filled out from reference TRBV7-9 and TRBJ2-2, the complete variable domain reads DTGVSQNPRHKITKRGQNVTFRCDPISEHNRLYWYRQTLGQGPEFLTYFQNEAQLEKSRLLSDRFSAERPKGSFSTLEIQRTEQGDSAMYLCASSLQIGYTGELFFGEGSRLTVL.